Included here is one T cell receptor beta chain sequence, with context. The entry originates in a study of blood T cell repertoires in COVID-19. Study at large: Acute-phase and convalescent COVID-19 samples originated in the United States, Italy and Spain. PBMCs, B-cell-depleted T cells, or T cells provided the cDNA or gDNA that made up the material.

Original data processing: Estimates of nucleated cell counts were drawn from the amplification of reference gene primers. Profiled with immunoSEQ multiplex PCR; TCRdb holds only in-frame clones, not every one. V, J and clone size reflect that table, while D and trimming were determined from the DNA. In the table there are fewer than 300,000 clones, about 70% of which are singletons. CDR3 length equals 16 residues. With V trimmed by 2 bases and J by 10 bases, 16 bases remained unmatched. CDR1 is MDHEN, CDR2 SYDVKM, per germline. The source is a woman aged 80 or over with acute or convalescent COVID-19. This chain links TRBV28 with TRBJ1-2; 7 nucleotides align to TRBD1. The sequenced sample was peripheral blood. As DNA, the CDR3 is TGTGCCAGCAGTTTAAGGGCCCTCGGACAGGCCTCCTCCTACACCTTC. Translated, it gives CASSLRALGQASSYTF.